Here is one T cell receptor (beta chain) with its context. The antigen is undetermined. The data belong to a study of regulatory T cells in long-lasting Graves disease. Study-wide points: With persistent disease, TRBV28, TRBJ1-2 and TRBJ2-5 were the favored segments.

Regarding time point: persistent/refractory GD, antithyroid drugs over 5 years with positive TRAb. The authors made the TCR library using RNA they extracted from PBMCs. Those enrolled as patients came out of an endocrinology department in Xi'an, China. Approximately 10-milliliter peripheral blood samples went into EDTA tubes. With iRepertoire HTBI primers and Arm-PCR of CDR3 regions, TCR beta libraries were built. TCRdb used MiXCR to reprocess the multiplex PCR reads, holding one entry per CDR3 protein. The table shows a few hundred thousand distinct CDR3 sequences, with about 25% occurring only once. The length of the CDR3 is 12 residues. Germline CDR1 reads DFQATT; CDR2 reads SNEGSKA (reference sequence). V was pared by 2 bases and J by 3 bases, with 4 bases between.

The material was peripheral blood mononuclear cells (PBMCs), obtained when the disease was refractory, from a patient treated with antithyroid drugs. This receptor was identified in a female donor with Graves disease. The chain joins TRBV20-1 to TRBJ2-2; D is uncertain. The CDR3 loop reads CSARRDTGELFF. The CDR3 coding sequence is TGCAGTGCTAGACGGGACACCGGGGAGCTGTTTTTT.